These 22 T cell receptor beta chains were all obtained from the same sample, sequenced in a study of CD8+ T cells in alopecia areata. cDNA prepared by RNA extraction and subsequent reverse transcription served as the template for sequencing. Some clones are missing from TCRdb's copy, which holds only in-frame ones; the method was immunoSEQ multiplex PCR. The table has under 85,000 clones, approximately 45% seen once; the top ten hold approximately 18%. Sequencing was performed on CD8+ T cells sorted from blood, taken at week 0. The receptors originated from a human donor with alopecia areata.

V and J are TRBV7-9 and TRBJ2-4, with a weak D call TRBD1 (5 bases). The V gene's germline CDR1 is SEHNR and CDR2 FQNEAQ (reference sequence). This CDR3 comprises 12 residues. V was shortened by 0 bases and J by 15 bases, with 12 bases between the two germline ends. CDR3 bases: TGTGCCAGCAGCTTAGCGGGGCCCCCGTGGTACTTC. As protein: CASSLAGPPWYF.

J is TRBJ2-7 and V is TRBV2, with no clear D. Germline CDR1 SNHLY, CDR2 FYNNEI. V was pared by 3 bases and J by 2 bases, with 17 bases between. This CDR3 spans 16 amino acids. CDR3 sequence (DNA): TGTGCCAGCAGTGATATATCGCCCCGTGGGGCCTACGAGCAGTACTTC. Encoded protein: CASSDISPRGAYEQYF.

The chain links TRBV13 to TRBJ2-2; no clear D. This CDR3 has 13 residues. V shed 5 bases and J shed 2 bases, with 6 bases lying between them. Germline V CDR1 and CDR2: PRHDT, FYEKMQ (reference sequence). As DNA, the CDR3 is TGTGCCAGCAGCGCCGACAACACCGGGGAGCTGTTTTTT. Translation: CASSADNTGELFF.

This chain connects TRBV12-5 to TRBJ1-1; a possible D gene is TRBD1 (5 bases). CDR1 and CDR2 from the germline V gene are LGHNT and FRNRAP. The ends were cut back, 2 bases at V and 7 bases at J, with 14 bases in the middle. This CDR3 is 14 amino acids long. The CDR3 DNA follows: TGTGCTAGTGGTTTGACGTCCCGGGGGTATGAAGCTTTCTTT. Its translation: CASGLTSRGYEAFF.

This clone was seen a single time. V and J are TRBV7-9 and TRBJ2-3; 12 bases are a match to TRBD2. This CDR3 region has 18 residues. The V gene end was trimmed by 5 bases and the J gene end by 2 bases; junction bases not matched to a gene: 11. CDR1 is SEHNR, CDR2 FQNEAQ, per germline (reference sequence). Here the CDR3 reads CASSPRTSGDPYTDTQYF. For the CDR3, the DNA is TGTGCCAGCAGCCCCCGGACTAGCGGGGATCCTTACACAGATACGCAGTATTTT.

J is TRBJ2-2 and V is TRBV29-1; no definite D call. Germline assignment: CDR1 SQVTM and CDR2 ANQGSEA. The V end lost 6 bases, the J end lost 0 bases, and 11 bases lay between the germline ends. The CDR3 has 14 residues. CDR3 loop: CSVVTTANTGELFF. The CDR3 DNA is TGCAGCGTGGTTACGACCGCGAACACCGGGGAGCTGTTTTTT.

The J gene is TRBJ2-7, the V gene TRBV29-1, with 9 bases aligning to TRBD2. The length of the CDR3 is 14 residues. The germline gives CDR1 SQVTM, CDR2 ANQGSEA. Germline trimming cut 1 base from V and 2 bases from J; bases unmatched to any gene: 3. The CDR3 nucleotides are TGCAGCGTTGAAGTTGCGGGAGGGCCCTACGAGCAGTACTTC. It is translated as CSVEVAGGPYEQYF.

The chain links TRBV7-9 to TRBJ2-1; D is perhaps TRBD1 (5 bases). Trimming removed 2 bases from V and 7 bases from J, with 15 bases in between. The CDR3 consists of 15 residues. CDR1 is SEHNR, CDR2 FQNEAQ, per germline (reference sequence). DNA for the CDR3: TGTGCCAGCAGCTTATCGGCCAATAGGGGAAATGAGCAGTTCTTC. Protein sequence: CASSLSANRGNEQFF.

The rearrangement links TRBV2 to TRBJ2-2, with D unresolved. The CDR3 loop spans 13 amino acids. Trimming removed 11 bases at V and 1 base at J, with 11 bases between. Germline CDR1 reads SNHLY; CDR2 reads FYNNEI. CDR3 DNA sequence: TGTGCCTGCCTATATAGGAACACCGGGGAGCTGTTTTTT. Translated: CACLYRNTGELFF.

Note on this clone: Other DNA sequences in the sample encode the same CDR3. The chain employs TRBV4-1 and TRBJ2-5, with unresolved D. V lost 1 base, J lost 5 bases, and 2 bases lay in between. The CDR3 has 11 amino acids. CDR1 MGHRA and CDR2 YSYEKL come from the germline V gene. The CDR3 protein is CASSQVETQYF. The CDR3 bases are TGCGCCAGCAGCCAAGTTGAGACCCAGTACTTC.

This chain uses TRBV29-1 with TRBJ2-1; 7 bases map to TRBD2. This CDR3 spans 15 amino acids. In germline, CDR1 is SQVTM, CDR2 ANQGSEA. The trim removed 2 bases at V and 5 bases at J, leaving 9 bases unmatched. The CDR3 sequence: CSVETQGGLDNEQFF. CDR3 bases: TGCAGCGTTGAAACTCAGGGAGGGTTGGACAATGAGCAGTTCTTC.

The chain is built from TRBV30 and TRBJ1-5; a possible D gene is TRBD1 (5 bases). This CDR3 is 15 amino acids long. V lost 2 bases and J lost 0, with 11 bases in between. Germline loops: CDR1 GTSNPN, CDR2 SVGIG (reference sequence). CDR3 residues: CAWSTGTHSNQPQHF. In nucleotides, the CDR3 is TGTGCCTGGAGTACGGGGACCCATAGCAATCAGCCCCAGCATTTT.

V usage is TRBV6-5 and J usage is TRBJ2-7; TRBD1 aligns across 8 bases. This CDR3 is 14 amino acids long. J gave up 6 bases and V 4 bases, and 8 bases lay outside the gene matches. In germline, CDR1 is MNHEY, CDR2 SVGAGI. CDR3 residues: CASSSIRQGTEQYF. Written as DNA, the CDR3 is TGTGCCAGCAGTTCAATTAGACAGGGGACCGAGCAGTACTTC.

The chain is built from TRBV6-5 and TRBJ1-2, with 8 bases fitting TRBD1. CDR3 length equals 14 residues. The ends lost 5 bases at V and 6 bases at J; junction bases unmatched: 8. Per germline, CDR1 MNHEY and CDR2 SVGAGI. CDR3 residues: CASSPDRVTNGYTF. The CDR3 nucleotides are TGTGCCAGCAGTCCGGACAGGGTGACCAATGGCTACACCTTC.

The chain links TRBV25-1 to TRBJ1-1; D uncertain. From germline, CDR1 is MGHDK and CDR2 SYGVNS. This CDR3 has 15 amino acids. The V and J ends lost 0 bases and 1 base respectively, with 9 bases between them. CDR3 nucleotide sequence: TGTGCCAGCAGTGAATATGAACAGAAGAACACTGAAGCTTTCTTT. It encodes CASSEYEQKNTEAFF.

There are a few counts of this clone. CDR3 sequence: CASSYRTGISYEQYF. Written as DNA, the CDR3 is TGTGCCAGCAGCTACCGGACAGGGATCTCCTACGAGCAGTACTTC. This rearrangement joins TRBV14 to TRBJ2-7, with TRBD1 matching 8 bases. In germline, CDR1 is SGHDN, CDR2 FVKESK. This CDR3 has 15 residues. J was trimmed by 0 bases and V by 5 bases; bases with no gene match: 6.

This clone was recorded a few times. The gene calls are TRBV6-6 and TRBJ2-7; D is perhaps TRBD2 (5 bases). Germline V gene sequence: CDR1 MNHNY, CDR2 SVGAGI (reference sequence). V was clipped by 10 bases and J by 4 bases, with 11 bases between them. This CDR3 is 11 amino acids long. The CDR3 loop is CATEGVYEQYF. The DNA of the CDR3 is TGTGCCACAGAGGGAGTGTACGAGCAGTACTTC.

This clone was recorded only once. V is TRBV7-2 and J is TRBJ1-2; TRBD1 might be the D (5 bases). The germline gives CDR1 SGHTA, CDR2 FQGNSA. Deletions cut 1 base from V and 8 bases from J, with 14 bases between. The CDR3 covers 14 residues. CDR3 residues: CASSLVRGPDGYTF. For the CDR3, the DNA is TGTGCCAGCAGCTTAGTGAGGGGCCCAGACGGCTACACCTTC.

As DNA, the CDR3 is TGTGCCAGTAGTATAGATCAGGGCAGGGGAAGTGGCACCGGGGAGCTGTTTTTT. Translating it yields CASSIDQGRGSGTGELFF. The chain has TRBV19 and TRBJ2-2; possible D gene TRBD1, 6 bases. Trimming shortened V by 0 bases and J by 4 bases, and 18 bases separated the two germline ends. Germline V CDR1 and CDR2: LNHDA, SQIVND (reference sequence). The CDR3 loop spans 18 amino acids.

The V gene is TRBV9, the J gene TRBJ2-7, with 7 bases identical to TRBD2. Germline V gene lookup returns CDR1 SGDLS and CDR2 YYNGEE. With V trimmed by 0 bases and J by 4 bases, 7 bases remained unmatched. The CDR3 sequence is 15 residues long. The CDR3 spells CASSVDAGASYEQYF. The CDR3 coding sequence is TGTGCCAGCAGCGTAGATGCGGGAGCTTCATACGAGCAGTACTTC.

The chain joins TRBV7-9 to TRBJ1-2; 7 positions match TRBD1. In germline, CDR1 is SEHNR, CDR2 FQNEAQ (reference sequence). Trimming at V came to 3 bases and at J to 6 bases, leaving 7 bases not matched to a gene. This CDR3 is built from 14 residues. The CDR3 nucleotides are TGTGCCAGCAGCTTTATTCGGACAGGTGATGGCTACACCTTC. This gives the protein CASSFIRTGDGYTF.

The chain is built from TRBV4-1 and TRBJ1-5, with D perhaps TRBD1 (5 bases). Trimming removed 3 bases from V and 9 bases from J, with 18 bases in between. The germline V gene has CDR1 MGHRA and CDR2 YSYEKL. The CDR3 is 15 amino acids. CDR3: CASSQEGTAGWPQHF. The CDR3 coding sequence is TGCGCCAGCAGCCAGGAAGGGACCGCTGGATGGCCCCAGCATTTT.